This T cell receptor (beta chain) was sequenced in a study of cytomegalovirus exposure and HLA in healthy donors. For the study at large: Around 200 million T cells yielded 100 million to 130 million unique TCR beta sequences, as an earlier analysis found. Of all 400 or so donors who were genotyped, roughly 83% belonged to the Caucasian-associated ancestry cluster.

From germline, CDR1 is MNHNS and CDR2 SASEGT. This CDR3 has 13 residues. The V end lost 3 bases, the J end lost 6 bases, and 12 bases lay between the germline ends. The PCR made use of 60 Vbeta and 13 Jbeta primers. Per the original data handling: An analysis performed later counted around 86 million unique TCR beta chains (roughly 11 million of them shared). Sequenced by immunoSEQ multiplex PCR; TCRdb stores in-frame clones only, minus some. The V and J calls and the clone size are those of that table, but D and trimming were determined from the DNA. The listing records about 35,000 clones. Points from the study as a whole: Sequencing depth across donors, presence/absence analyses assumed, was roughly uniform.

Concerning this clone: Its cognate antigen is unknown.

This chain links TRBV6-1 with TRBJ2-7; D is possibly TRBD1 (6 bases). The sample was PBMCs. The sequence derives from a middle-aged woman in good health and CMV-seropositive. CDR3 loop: CASSETGYGEQYF. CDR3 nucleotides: TGTGCCAGCAGTGAGACAGGTTATGGCGAGCAGTACTTC.